One sample yielded the 18 T cell receptor beta chains listed below, sequenced in a study of beta chain features in type 1 diabetes. The study, taken as a whole, reports: Moderate but significant shortening of TCRB CDR3s was recorded in all four CD4+ subsets from Type 1 diabetes patients.

These TCRs' antigens remain unknown. The sequenced template was cDNA made from the entire isolated RNA. TCRdb keeps only in-frame clones here, not all; method: immunoSEQ multiplex PCR. This sample has about 650,000 clones, with roughly an eighth found just once. Sequenced input: naive CD4+ T cells from blood. All receptors come from a man under 40 with type 1 diabetes.

This clone showed up just a few times. Other DNA sequences in this sample translate to the same CDR3. V is TRBV5-1 and J is TRBJ1-1; TRBD1 agrees at 7 bases. The CDR3 has 14 residues. Per the germline V gene, CDR1 is SGHRS and CDR2 is YFSETQ. V trimming: 4 bases; J trimming: 0 bases; junction bases outside the gene matches: 3. CDR3 in DNA: TGCGCCAGCAGCCCAGGGACAGTGAACACTGAAGCTTTCTTT. This codes for CASSPGTVNTEAFF.

The chain uses TRBV5-4 and TRBJ1-1; tentatively, D is TRBD1 (5 bases). CDR1 SGHNT and CDR2 YYREEE come from the germline V gene (reference sequence). V lost 0 bases, J lost 1 base, and 7 bases lay in between. The length of the CDR3 is 14 residues. The CDR3 region is CASSLGQTNTEAFF. DNA of the CDR3: TGTGCCAGCAGCTTGGGACAGACGAACACTGAAGCTTTCTTT.

This clone was observed a handful of times. At the DNA level, this CDR3 is encoded by other sequences in the same sample as well. This chain links TRBV4-3 with TRBJ1-4; 9 bases map to TRBD1. The germline CDR1 and CDR2 sequences are LGHNA and YSLEER. The CDR3 consists of 14 residues. V was pared by 1 base and J by 8 bases, with 2 bases of the junction left unmatched. This CDR3 reads CASSQGQGEEKLFF. CDR3 DNA: TGCGCCAGCAGCCAAGGACAGGGGGAAGAAAAACTGTTTTTT.

This clone has just a few counts. The chain is built from TRBV10-3 and TRBJ2-2; possible D gene TRBD1, 6 bases. CDR3 length: 14 residues. V was cut by 6 bases and J by 4 bases, with 12 bases left in between. Germline V lookup: CDR1 ENHRY, CDR2 SYGVKD. This CDR3 is CAIRLGTTTGELFF. For the CDR3, the DNA is TGTGCCATCAGACTAGGGACAACCACCGGGGAGCTGTTTTTT.

In this sample, this clone turned up a few times. The chain uses TRBV7-9 and TRBJ1-3; no clear D. CDR1 and CDR2 (germline): SEHNR, FQNEAQ (reference sequence). This CDR3 has 13 amino acids. With 5 bases removed from V and 2 bases from J, the gap between germline ends came to 7 bases. This CDR3 reads CASSRGTGNTIYF. The CDR3 DNA follows: TGTGCCAGCAGCCGCGGCACTGGAAACACCATATATTTT.

This rearrangement joins TRBV14 to TRBJ1-1; 8 bases are a match to TRBD1. The J segment lost 10 bases and the V segment lost 3 bases, leaving 7 bases of the junction unmatched. The CDR3 is 13 amino acids. Germline V gene lookup returns CDR1 SGHDN and CDR2 FVKESK. CDR3 protein: CASSHGTGTGAFF. Written as DNA, the CDR3 is TGTGCCAGCAGCCACGGGACAGGCACAGGAGCTTTCTTT.

The chain couples TRBV14 to TRBJ2-5; 7 nucleotides align to TRBD1. This CDR3 contains 17 residues. CDR1 and CDR2 (germline): SGHDN, FVKESK. The junction had 12 bases not matched to a gene; V was cut back by 1 base and J by 4 bases. The CDR3 nucleotides are TGTGCCAGCAGCCAAGTTCGGGACAGCCGAGGTGGAGAGACCCAGTACTTC. Protein product: CASSQVRDSRGGETQYF.

CDR3 sequence reads: CASSQEEGNVYYGYTF. In DNA, the CDR3 is TGCGCCAGCAGCCAAGAAGAGGGCAACGTTTACTATGGCTACACCTTC. The J gene is TRBJ1-2, the V gene TRBV4-3; D is unresolved. This CDR3 is 16 amino acids long. Germline V gene sequence: CDR1 LGHNA, CDR2 YSLEER. Trimming pared 0 bases from V and 3 bases from J, leaving 14 bases between.

This clone showed up just a few times. The chain recombines TRBV18 with TRBJ1-5, with 7 bases matching TRBD1. The CDR3 spans 14 residues. Germline V gene lookup returns CDR1 KGHSH and CDR2 LQKENI. V trimming: 2 bases; J trimming: 7 bases; junction bases outside the gene matches: 5. CDR3 nucleotide sequence: TGTGCCAGCTCACCAATGCAGGGGGGGCAGCCCCAGCATTTT. This translates into CASSPMQGGQPQHF.

This clone has only a few counts. Within the sample, other DNA sequences also encode this same CDR3. The V and J genes are TRBV7-2 and TRBJ2-5; TRBD2 aligns across 9 bases. The germline CDR1 and CDR2 sequences are SGHTA and FQGNSA. The CDR3 totals 16 residues. Losses at the gene ends were 3 bases for V and 0 bases for J; bases not matched to a gene: 5. DNA for the CDR3: TGTGCCAGCAGCTTGGGGCTAGCGGGGTACCAAGAGACCCAGTACTTC. It is translated as CASSLGLAGYQETQYF.

This clone was observed a handful of times. This sequence joins TRBV29-1 and TRBJ2-5, with 7 nucleotides matching TRBD2. Trimming removed 6 bases from V and 7 bases from J; junction bases left unmatched: 8. CDR1 is SQVTM, CDR2 ANQGSEA, per germline. CDR3 size: 12 residues. The CDR3 DNA sequence: TGCAGCGTGCTTCCTCCGGGGGGGACCCAGTACTTC. Its translation: CSVLPPGGTQYF.

V is TRBV5-1 and J is TRBJ2-3; D call uncertain. Trimming left V 0 bases short and J 4 bases short, with 6 bases between. Per germline, CDR1 SGHRS and CDR2 YFSETQ. This CDR3 has 13 amino acids. CDR3 protein: CASSLDGADTQYF. In DNA form, the CDR3 reads TGCGCCAGCAGCTTGGATGGCGCAGATACGCAGTATTTT.

This clone showed up just a few times. The chain joins TRBV13 to TRBJ1-3; D gene unclear. Germline-derived CDR1 and CDR2 are PRHDT and FYEKMQ (reference sequence). V dropped 5 bases and J dropped 0 bases, with 5 bases sitting between them. The length of the CDR3 is 13 residues. The CDR3 coding sequence is TGTGCCAGCAGCCCTAGCTCTGGAAACACCATATATTTT. Translation gives CASSPSSGNTIYF. Full variable domain (rest looked up from reference TRBV13 and TRBJ1-3): AAGVIQSPRHLIKEKRETATLKCYPIPRHDTVYWYQQGPGQDPQFLISFYEKMQSDKGSIPDRFSAQQFSDYHSELNMSSLELGDSALYFCASSPSSGNTIYFGEGSWLTVV.

V is TRBV19 and J is TRBJ2-7; TRBD1 or TRBD2 may be the D gene (5 bases each). Germline CDR1 LNHDA, CDR2 SQIVND (reference sequence). V was clipped by 3 bases and J by 3 bases, with 15 bases between them. The length of the CDR3 is 15 residues. CDR3 nucleotide sequence: TGTGCCAGTAGTATCGCCCGGGACCGAGGCTACGAGCAGTACTTC. Translation gives CASSIARDRGYEQYF.

This clone has a handful of counts. This chain uses TRBV7-3 with TRBJ2-3, with D perhaps TRBD1 or TRBD2 (6 bases each). The CDR3 consists of 15 residues. Germline values: CDR1 SGHTA, CDR2 FQGTGA. Between the trimmed V and J ends, which lost 1 base and 2 bases, there was a span of 10 bases. The chain's CDR3 is CASSLRGADTDTQYF. CDR3 sequence (DNA): TGTGCCAGCAGCTTAAGGGGGGCCGACACAGATACGCAGTATTTT.

The V and J genes are TRBV10-3 and TRBJ1-2; 8 bases line up with TRBD1. V shed 8 bases and J 7 bases; nucleotides not matched to a gene: 9. CDR1 and CDR2 from the germline V gene are ENHRY and SYGVKD. This CDR3 spans 13 amino acids. CDR3 nucleotide sequence: TGTGCCATCCGAGACAGGGGAAGACTTGGCTACACCTTC. Amino acids: CAIRDRGRLGYTF.

With regard to this clone: The same CDR3 can be traced to other DNA sequences in this sample. Written as DNA, the CDR3 is TGTGCCAGCTCACCCGGGACAGGGGGCTTCTACGAGCAGTACTTC. Protein product: CASSPGTGGFYEQYF. V gene TRBV18 combines with J gene TRBJ2-7; 12 bases are a match to TRBD1. With V trimmed by 3 bases and J by 3 bases, 3 bases remained unmatched. Germline-derived CDR1 and CDR2 are KGHSH and LQKENI. CDR3 length: 15 amino acids.

The chain joins TRBV6-6 to TRBJ1-2; D unclear. The germline gives CDR1 MNHNY, CDR2 SVGAGI (reference sequence). This CDR3 region has 15 residues. Trimming removed 2 bases from V and 7 bases from J, with 17 bases in between. CDR3 sequence (DNA): TGTGCCAGCAGTTACGCCGCGGCAGGAGATGGTGGCTACACCTTC. Translation gives CASSYAAAGDGGYTF.